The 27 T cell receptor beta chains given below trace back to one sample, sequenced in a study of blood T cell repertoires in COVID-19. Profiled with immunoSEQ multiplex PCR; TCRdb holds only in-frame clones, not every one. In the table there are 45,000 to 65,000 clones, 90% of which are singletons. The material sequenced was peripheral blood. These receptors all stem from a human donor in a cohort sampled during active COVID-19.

The CDR3 loop reads CASSQVSRAEAFF. The CDR3 DNA reads TGTGCCAGCAGCCAAGTCTCCAGGGCTGAAGCTTTCTTT. The chain employs TRBV3-1 (or the pseudogene TRBV3-2) and TRBJ1-1; perhaps TRBD1 as D (5 bases). Trimming removed 1 base from V and 6 bases from J, with 9 bases in between. The CDR3 length is 13 residues. The germline gives CDR1 LGHDT, CDR2 YNNKEL (reference sequence).

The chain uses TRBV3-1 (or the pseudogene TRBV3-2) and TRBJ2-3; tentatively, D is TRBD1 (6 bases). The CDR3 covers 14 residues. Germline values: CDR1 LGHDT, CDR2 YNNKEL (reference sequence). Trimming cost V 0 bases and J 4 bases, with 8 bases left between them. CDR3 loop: CASSQEDRADTQYF. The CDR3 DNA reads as TGTGCCAGCAGCCAAGAGGACAGAGCAGATACGCAGTATTTT.

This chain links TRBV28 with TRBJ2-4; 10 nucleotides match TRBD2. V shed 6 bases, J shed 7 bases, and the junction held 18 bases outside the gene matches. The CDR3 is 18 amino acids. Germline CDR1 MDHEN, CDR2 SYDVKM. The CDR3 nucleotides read TGTGCCAGCAGCTACCGCAACAGCGGGAGGGCCAGCGAGAACATTCAGTACTTC. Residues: CASSYRNSGRASENIQYF.

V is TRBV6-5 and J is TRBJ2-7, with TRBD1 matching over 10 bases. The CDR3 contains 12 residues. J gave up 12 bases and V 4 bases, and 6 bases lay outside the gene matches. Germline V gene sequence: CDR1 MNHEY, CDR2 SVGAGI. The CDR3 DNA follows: TGTGCCAGCAGTTCCGGGACAGGGGTTTCGTACGTC. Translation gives CASSSGTGVSYV.

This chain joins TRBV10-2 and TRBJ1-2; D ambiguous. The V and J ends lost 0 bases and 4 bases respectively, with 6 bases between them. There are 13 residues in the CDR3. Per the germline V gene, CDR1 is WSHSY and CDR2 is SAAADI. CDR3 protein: CASSESQPYGYTF. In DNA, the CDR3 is TGCGCCAGCAGTGAGTCACAGCCCTATGGCTACACCTTC.

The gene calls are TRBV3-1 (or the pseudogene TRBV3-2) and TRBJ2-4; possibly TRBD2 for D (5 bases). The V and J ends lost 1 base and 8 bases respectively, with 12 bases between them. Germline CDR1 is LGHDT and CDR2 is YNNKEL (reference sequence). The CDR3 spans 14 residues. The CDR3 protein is CASSQVGRGDIQYF. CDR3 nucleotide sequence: TGTGCCAGCAGCCAAGTTGGCCGGGGAGACATTCAGTACTTC.

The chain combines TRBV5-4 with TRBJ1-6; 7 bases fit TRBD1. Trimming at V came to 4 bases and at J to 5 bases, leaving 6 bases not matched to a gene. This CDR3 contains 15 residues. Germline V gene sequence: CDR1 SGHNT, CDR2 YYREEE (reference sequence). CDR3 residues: CASSQGQQDNSPLHF. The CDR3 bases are TGTGCCAGCAGCCAGGGACAGCAAGATAATTCACCCCTCCACTTT.

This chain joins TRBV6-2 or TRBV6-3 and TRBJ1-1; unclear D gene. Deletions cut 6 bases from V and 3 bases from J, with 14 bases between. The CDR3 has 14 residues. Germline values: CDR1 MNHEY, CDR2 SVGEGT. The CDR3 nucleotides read TGTGCCAGCAGCTCCGACGGGAGGGACACTGAAGCTTTCTTT. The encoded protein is CASSSDGRDTEAFF.

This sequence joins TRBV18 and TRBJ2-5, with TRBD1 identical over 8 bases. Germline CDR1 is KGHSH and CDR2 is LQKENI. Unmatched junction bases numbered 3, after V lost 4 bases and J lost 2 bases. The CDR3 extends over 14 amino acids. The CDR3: CASSHRDRQETQYF. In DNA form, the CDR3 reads TGTGCCAGCTCACACCGGGACAGGCAAGAGACCCAGTACTTC.

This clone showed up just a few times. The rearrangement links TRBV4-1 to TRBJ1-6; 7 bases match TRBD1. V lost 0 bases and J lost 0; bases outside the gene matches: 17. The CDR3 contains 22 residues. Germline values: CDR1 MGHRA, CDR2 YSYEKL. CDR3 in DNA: TGCGCCAGCAGCCAAGAATTTACTTCGGCGGGACAGCTAGCCTCCTATAATTCACCCCTCCACTTT. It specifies CASSQEFTSAGQLASYNSPLHF.

As DNA, the CDR3 is TGTGCCAGCAGCCCACTTGGGGTAGCGGCCCACTCTAGCACAGATACGCAGTATTTT. Protein sequence: CASSPLGVAAHSSTDTQYF. The chain recombines TRBV5-5 with TRBJ2-3; D is perhaps TRBD2 (6 bases). Germline V gene lookup returns CDR1 SGHKS and CDR2 YYEKEE (reference sequence). The CDR3 extends over 19 amino acids. V shed 4 bases and J shed 0 bases, with 24 bases lying between them.

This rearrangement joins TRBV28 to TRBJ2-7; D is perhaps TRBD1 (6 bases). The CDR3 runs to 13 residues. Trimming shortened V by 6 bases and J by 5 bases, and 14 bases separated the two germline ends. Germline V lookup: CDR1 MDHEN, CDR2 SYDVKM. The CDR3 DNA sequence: TGTGCCAGCAGCCACAATTACAGGGACGAGCAGTACTTC. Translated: CASSHNYRDEQYF.

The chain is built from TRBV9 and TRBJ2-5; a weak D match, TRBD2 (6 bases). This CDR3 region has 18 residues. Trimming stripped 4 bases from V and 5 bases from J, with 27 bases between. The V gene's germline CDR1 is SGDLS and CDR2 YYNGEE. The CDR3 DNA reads TGTGCCAGCAGCTCCAAACCGGGACTCGAGGCATTTTACGAGACCCAGTACTTC. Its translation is CASSSKPGLEAFYETQYF.

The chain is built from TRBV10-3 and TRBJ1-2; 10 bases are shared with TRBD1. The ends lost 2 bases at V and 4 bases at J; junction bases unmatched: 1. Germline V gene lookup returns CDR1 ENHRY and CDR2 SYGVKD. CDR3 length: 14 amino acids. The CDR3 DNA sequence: TGTGCCATCAGTGAGAGGACAGGGGGCTATGGCTACACCTTC. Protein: CAISERTGGYGYTF.

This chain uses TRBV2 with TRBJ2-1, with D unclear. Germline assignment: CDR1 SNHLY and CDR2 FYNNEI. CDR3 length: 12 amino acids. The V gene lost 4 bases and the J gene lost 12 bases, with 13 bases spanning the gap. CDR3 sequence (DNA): TGTGCCAGCAGTGTGATTAAACATACGCAGTTCTTC. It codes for CASSVIKHTQFF.

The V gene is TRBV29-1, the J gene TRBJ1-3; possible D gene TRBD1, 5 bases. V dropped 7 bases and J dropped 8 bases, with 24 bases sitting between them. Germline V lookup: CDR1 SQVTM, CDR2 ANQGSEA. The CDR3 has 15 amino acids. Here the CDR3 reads CSASTYGSQGDTIYF. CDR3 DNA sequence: TGCAGCGCTTCCACTTACGGGTCCCAAGGGGACACCATATATTTT.

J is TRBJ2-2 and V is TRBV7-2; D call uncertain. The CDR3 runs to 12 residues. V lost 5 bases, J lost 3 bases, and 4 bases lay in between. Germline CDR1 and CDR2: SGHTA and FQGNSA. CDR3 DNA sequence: TGTGCCAGCAGCCCGGACACCGGGGAGCTGTTTTTT. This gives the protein CASSPDTGELFF.

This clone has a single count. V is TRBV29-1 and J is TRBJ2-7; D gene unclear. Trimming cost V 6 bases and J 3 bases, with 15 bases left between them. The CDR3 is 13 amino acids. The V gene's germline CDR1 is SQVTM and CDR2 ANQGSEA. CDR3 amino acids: CSVVRRADYEQYF. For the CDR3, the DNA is TGCAGCGTGGTGCGGCGAGCCGACTACGAGCAGTACTTC.

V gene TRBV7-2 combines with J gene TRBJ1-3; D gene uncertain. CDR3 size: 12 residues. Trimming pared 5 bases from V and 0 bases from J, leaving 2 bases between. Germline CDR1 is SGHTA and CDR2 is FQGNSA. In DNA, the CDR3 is TGTGCCAGCAGCCTCTCTGGAAACACCATATATTTT. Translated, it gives CASSLSGNTIYF.

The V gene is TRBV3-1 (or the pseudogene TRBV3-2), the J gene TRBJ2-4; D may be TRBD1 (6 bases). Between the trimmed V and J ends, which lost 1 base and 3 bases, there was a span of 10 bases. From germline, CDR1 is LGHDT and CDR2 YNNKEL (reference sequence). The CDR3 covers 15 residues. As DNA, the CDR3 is TGTGCCAGCAGCCAAGCAGTCAGGGGCAAAAACATTCAGTACTTC. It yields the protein CASSQAVRGKNIQYF.

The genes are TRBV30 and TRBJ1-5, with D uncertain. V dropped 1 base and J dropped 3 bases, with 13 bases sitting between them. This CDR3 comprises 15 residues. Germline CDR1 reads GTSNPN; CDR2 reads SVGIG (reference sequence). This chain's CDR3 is CAWSAGMGNNQPQHF. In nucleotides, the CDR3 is TGTGCCTGGAGTGCCGGTATGGGCAACAATCAGCCCCAGCATTTT.

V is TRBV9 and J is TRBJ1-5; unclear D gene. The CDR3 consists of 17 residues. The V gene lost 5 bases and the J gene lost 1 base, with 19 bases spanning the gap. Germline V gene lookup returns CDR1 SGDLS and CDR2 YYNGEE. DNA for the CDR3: TGTGCCAGCAGTTTAACCCCACACCCACCAAGCAATCAGCCCCAGCATTTT. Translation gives CASSLTPHPPSNQPQHF.

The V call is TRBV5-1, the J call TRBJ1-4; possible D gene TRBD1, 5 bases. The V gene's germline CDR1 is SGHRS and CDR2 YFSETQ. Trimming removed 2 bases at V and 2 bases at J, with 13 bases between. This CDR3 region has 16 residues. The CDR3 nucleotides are TGCGCCAGCAGCTTACAGGCTCTGGGGACTAATGAAAAACTGTTTTTT. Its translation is CASSLQALGTNEKLFF.

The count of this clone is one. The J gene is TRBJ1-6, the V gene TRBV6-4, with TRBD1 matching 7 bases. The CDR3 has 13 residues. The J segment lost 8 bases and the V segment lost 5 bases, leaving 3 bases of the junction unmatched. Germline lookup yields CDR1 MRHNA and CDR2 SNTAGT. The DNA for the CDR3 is TGTGCCAGCAGTTACGACAGGGATTCACCCCTCCACTTT. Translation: CASSYDRDSPLHF.

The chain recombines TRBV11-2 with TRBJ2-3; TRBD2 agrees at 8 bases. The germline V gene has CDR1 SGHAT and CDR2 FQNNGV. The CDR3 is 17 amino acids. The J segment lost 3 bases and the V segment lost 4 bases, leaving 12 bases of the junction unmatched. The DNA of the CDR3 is TGTGCCAGCAGCTCCGACTCGGGGGGGAGGTTTACAGATACGCAGTATTTT. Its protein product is CASSSDSGGRFTDTQYF.

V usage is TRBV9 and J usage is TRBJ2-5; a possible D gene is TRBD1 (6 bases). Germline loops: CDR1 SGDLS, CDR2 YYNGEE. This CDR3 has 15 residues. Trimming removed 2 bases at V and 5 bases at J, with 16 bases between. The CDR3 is CASSVWGRGSETQYF. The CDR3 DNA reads TGTGCCAGCAGCGTCTGGGGGCGCGGATCGGAGACCCAGTACTTC.

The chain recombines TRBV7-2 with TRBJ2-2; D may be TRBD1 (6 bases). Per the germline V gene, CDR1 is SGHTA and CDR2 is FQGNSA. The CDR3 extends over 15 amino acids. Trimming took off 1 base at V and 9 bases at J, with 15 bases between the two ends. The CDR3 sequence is CASSLGVTGMWELFF. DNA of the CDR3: TGTGCCAGCAGCTTAGGCGTGACAGGCATGTGGGAGCTGTTTTTT. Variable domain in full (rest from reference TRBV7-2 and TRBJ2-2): GAGVSQSPSNKVTEKGKDVELRCDPISGHTALYWYRQSLGQGLEFLIYFQGNSAPDKSGLPSDRFSAERTGGSVSTLTIQRTQQEDSAVYLCASSLGVTGMWELFFGEGSRLTVL.